This passage covers 25 T cell receptor beta chains from one sample sequenced in a study of CD8 T cells in ankylosing spondylitis. TCRdb used MiXCR to reprocess the 5' RACE reads, holding one entry per CDR3 protein. The data hold 100,000 to 150,000 distinct CDR3 sequences, with over 6.5% observed a single time. The material sequenced was blood, either unsorted or a sorted T cell fraction (not recorded which). All receptors derive from a male donor with ankylosing spondylitis or in good health (not recorded which).

At least ten counts were recorded for this clonotype. One junction end disagrees with the germline gene, perhaps due to a read error. The chain carries TRBV5-5 and TRBJ2-1; tentatively, D is TRBD2 (5 bases). Per the germline V gene, CDR1 is SGHKS and CDR2 is YYEKEE (reference sequence). The CDR3 covers 13 residues. In DNA, the CDR3 is TGTGCCAGCACCATCCGCGACTACCATGAGCAGTTCTTC. It encodes CASTIRDYHEQFF.

The chain has TRBV7-2 and TRBJ2-1; TRBD2 might be the D (5 bases). Trimming took off 0 bases at V and 7 bases at J, with 16 bases between the two ends. The CDR3 covers 16 residues. CDR1 is SGHTA, CDR2 FQGNSA, per germline. CDR3 DNA: TGTGCCAGCAGCTTAGCTTGGGCTAGTCAGCGGAATGAGCAGTTCTTC. Protein product: CASSLAWASQRNEQFF.

This clonotype came up many times. The V gene is TRBV15, the J gene TRBJ2-3; possibly TRBD1 for D (5 bases). Germline CDR1 LNHNV, CDR2 YYDKDF (reference sequence). Trimming took off 0 bases at V and 6 bases at J, with 16 bases between the two ends. This CDR3 has 16 amino acids. Written as DNA, the CDR3 is TGTGCCACCAGCAGAGATAATAGGGGCTTAAGGGATACGCAGTATTTT. Its protein is CATSRDNRGLRDTQYF.

This clonotype was seen at least ten times. V and J are TRBV20-1 and TRBJ1-1; D not resolved. Trimming removed 5 bases at V and 0 bases at J, with 19 bases between. Germline V lookup: CDR1 DFQATT, CDR2 SNEGSKA (reference sequence). The CDR3 contains 16 residues. CDR3: CSAHGLERRLNTEAFF. The CDR3 coding sequence is TGCAGTGCTCATGGTTTGGAACGTAGACTGAACACTGAAGCTTTCTTT.

This clonotype was counted at least ten times. The rearrangement joins TRBV9 to TRBJ2-3; TRBD2 aligns across 8 bases. The V gene end was trimmed by 3 bases and the J gene end by 6 bases; junction bases not matched to a gene: 9. This CDR3 has 15 amino acids. Germline V gene data show CDR1 as SGDLS and CDR2 as YYNGEE. The DNA for the CDR3 is TGTGCCAGCAGCGCGAAACGGGGGGGCCCCGATACGCAGTATTTT. This codes for CASSAKRGGPDTQYF.

At least ten counts were recorded for this clonotype. The J gene is TRBJ2-3, the V gene TRBV2; either TRBD1 or TRBD2 may fit D (5 bases each). Trimming took 8 bases from V and 6 from J, leaving 21 bases between them. Germline V gene data show CDR1 as SNHLY and CDR2 as FYNNEI. There are 15 residues in the CDR3. The CDR3 region is CASLPGPPSSDTQYF. Written as DNA, the CDR3 is TGTGCCAGCCTGCCGGGACCCCCGTCCAGTGATACGCAGTATTTT.

In the case of this clonotype: A read error may be the cause here, since a much bigger clone is one base away. This chain joins TRBV7-2 and TRBJ2-5; 9 bases agree with TRBD2. Trimming removed 4 bases from V and 4 bases from J; junction bases left unmatched: 13. The CDR3 runs 17 residues. The germline gives CDR1 SGHTA, CDR2 FQGNSA. The CDR3, as DNA: TGTGCCAGCAGCTCGATTAGCGGGAGAGCCTCCCTAGAGACCCAGTACTTC. Its protein product is CASSSISGRASLETQYF.

The V and J genes are TRBV12-3 or TRBV12-4 and TRBJ2-5; D may match TRBD1 or TRBD2 (5 bases each). CDR3 length: 16 residues. V was cut by 5 bases and J by 2 bases, with 18 bases left in between. The CDR3 sequence is CASSANRGPAQETQYF. CDR3 nucleotide sequence: TGTGCCAGCAGTGCTAACCGGGGCCCAGCGCAAGAGACCCAGTACTTC.

This clonotype occurred many times. The rearrangement links TRBV7-2 to TRBJ2-7, with D perhaps assigned TRBD1 or TRBD2 (6 bases each). Trimming pared 10 bases from V and 5 bases from J, leaving 18 bases between. Germline V gene lookup returns CDR1 SGHTA and CDR2 FQGNSA. The CDR3 is 13 residues long. The CDR3 DNA reads TGTGCCACCACACCCGGGGGCGGCGACGAGCAGTACTTC. Its protein product is CATTPGGGDEQYF.

This clonotype was detected ten times or more. This chain links TRBV3-1 with TRBJ2-5, with a possible D match to TRBD2 (5 bases). This CDR3 comprises 13 residues. The V gene's germline CDR1 is LGHDT and CDR2 YNNKEL (reference sequence). V was cut by 6 bases and J by 2 bases, with 10 bases left in between. In DNA form, the CDR3 reads TGTGCCAGCAGGGGAGAGCGGCAAGAGACCCAGTACTTC. Its protein is CASRGERQETQYF.

This clonotype occurred a few times. The gene calls are TRBV20-1 and TRBJ2-3, with TRBD2 identical over 8 bases. This CDR3 comprises 15 residues. CDR1 is DFQATT, CDR2 SNEGSKA, per germline (reference sequence). Losses at the gene ends were 1 base for V and 2 bases for J; bases not matched to a gene: 5. CDR3 sequence (DNA): TGCAGTGCTAGAGGCGGGGGGCGTTACACAGATACGCAGTATTTT. Residues: CSARGGGRYTDTQYF.

This clonotype was counted many times. This chain uses TRBV6-5 with TRBJ1-2; D gene ambiguous. The germline V gene encodes CDR1 MNHEY and CDR2 SVGAGI. V lost 6 bases and J lost 4, with 9 bases in between. The CDR3 has 12 amino acids. The CDR3 is CASSRMGYGYTF. The DNA for the CDR3 is TGTGCCAGCAGCCGGATGGGCTATGGCTACACCTTC.

The table lists this clonotype with many counts. The chain employs TRBV20-1 and TRBJ2-1; maybe TRBD2 (5 bases). CDR3 size: 13 residues. From germline, CDR1 is DFQATT and CDR2 SNEGSKA (reference sequence). V was shortened by 3 bases and J by 13 bases, with 19 bases between the two germline ends. The CDR3 nucleotides are TGCAGTGCTAGGCAAGCGGCAGGAGAGAATCAGTTCTTC. This encodes CSARQAAGENQFF.

This clonotype came up many times. The chain is built from TRBV3-1 and TRBJ2-1; the match to TRBD1 covers 10 bases. Trimming cost V 0 bases and J 6 bases; bases outside gene matches: 5. Germline loops: CDR1 LGHDT, CDR2 YNNKEL (reference sequence). CDR3 length: 16 residues. CDR3 sequence reads: CASSQESRDRGNEQFF. CDR3 bases: TGTGCCAGCAGCCAAGAGAGCCGGGACAGGGGCAATGAGCAGTTCTTC.

This clonotype was seen ten or more times. V and J are TRBV6-2 or TRBV6-3 and TRBJ2-1; 12 nucleotides line up with TRBD2. This CDR3 region has 16 residues. Germline V lookup: CDR1 MNHEY, CDR2 SVGEGT. V shed 2 bases and J 4 bases; nucleotides not matched to a gene: 3. The CDR3 sequence: CASSYGLAGGYNEQFF. DNA of the CDR3: TGTGCCAGCAGTTACGGGCTAGCGGGAGGGTACAATGAGCAGTTCTTC.

In this sample, this clonotype turned up many times. The junction departs from germline at one end; a sequencing error may be responsible. The V gene is TRBV4-2, the J gene TRBJ1-1; D remains ambiguous. This CDR3 has 18 residues. CDR1 and CDR2 from the germline V gene are LGHNA and YNFKEQ. For the CDR3, the DNA is TGTGCCAGCAGTCAAGATTGGGCCGTGCGGAACAGTAACACTGAAGCTTTCTTT. This sequence encodes CASSQDWAVRNSNTEAFF.

This clonotype was detected many times. The rearrangement joins TRBV27 to TRBJ2-7; no firm D call. CDR1 and CDR2 (germline): MNHEY, SMNVEV (reference sequence). Trimming removed 6 bases from V and 0 bases from J, with 9 bases in between. The CDR3 totals 13 residues. The CDR3 DNA follows: TGTGCCAGCAGCCCAAGGAACTCCTACGAGCAGTACTTC. The encoded protein is CASSPRNSYEQYF.

The J gene is TRBJ2-5, the V gene TRBV19, with 8 bases lining up with TRBD2. Looked up from germline, CDR1 is LNHDA and CDR2 is SQIVND (reference sequence). V dropped 2 bases and J dropped 1; count of bases not matched to a gene: 3. This CDR3 contains 15 residues. CDR3 amino acids: CASSISGRSQETQYF. CDR3 sequence (DNA): TGTGCCAGTAGTATAAGCGGGAGAAGCCAAGAGACCCAGTACTTC.

This clonotype occurred many times. This chain uses TRBV12-3 or TRBV12-4 with TRBJ1-2; tentatively, D is TRBD1 (6 bases). With 7 bases removed from V and 4 bases from J, the gap between germline ends came to 22 bases. This CDR3 is built from 16 residues. CDR3 sequence reads: CASNNLDGGRGYGYTF. The CDR3, as DNA: TGTGCCAGCAACAATTTAGATGGGGGGCGCGGCTATGGCTACACCTTC.

In its sample, this clonotype was seen many times. The rearrangement links TRBV15 to TRBJ2-5, with D possibly being TRBD1 (5 bases). CDR1 is LNHNV, CDR2 YYDKDF, per germline (reference sequence). The CDR3 sequence is 15 residues long. V was cut by 0 bases and J by 0 bases, with 8 bases left in between. This CDR3 is CATSREGRDQETQYF. DNA of the CDR3: TGTGCCACCAGCAGAGAGGGCAGGGACCAAGAGACCCAGTACTTC.

This clonotype was observed a handful of times. Given a much more abundant clone one base away, this may be a read error. The chain couples TRBV6-1 to TRBJ2-7, with D tentatively TRBD1 (6 bases). Germline V lookup: CDR1 MNHNS, CDR2 SASEGT. This CDR3 is built from 14 residues. The ends were cut back, 6 bases at V and 4 bases at J, with 16 bases in the middle. In nucleotides, the CDR3 is TGTGCCAGCAGCCGCTCCAGGGGCGTATACGAGCAGTACTTC. It specifies CASSRSRGVYEQYF.

This clonotype has a count of ten or more. The V call is TRBV6-1, the J call TRBJ1-2, with 11 bases identical to TRBD1. The germline V gene has CDR1 MNHNS and CDR2 SASEGT. The CDR3 length is 17 residues. V was clipped by 0 bases and J by 4 bases; unmatched bases: 7. CDR3 protein: CASSEAMDRGPSYGYTF. CDR3 sequence (DNA): TGTGCCAGCAGTGAAGCCATGGACAGGGGGCCTAGCTATGGCTACACCTTC.

The V gene is TRBV19, the J gene TRBJ2-5; a possible D gene is TRBD1 (6 bases). The CDR3 length is 15 residues. V was cut by 6 bases and J by 4 bases, with 18 bases left in between. Germline V lookup: CDR1 LNHDA, CDR2 SQIVND (reference sequence). The DNA for the CDR3 is TGTGCCAGTAGCCTCCCCAGGGGCGAAAGAGAGACCCAGTACTTC. It codes for CASSLPRGERETQYF.

In its sample, this clonotype was seen many times. The chain couples TRBV7-8 to TRBJ2-3, with TRBD2 identical over 8 bases. The junction had 5 bases not matched to a gene; V was cut back by 3 bases and J by 0 bases. Germline CDR1 SGHVS, CDR2 FQNEAQ. The CDR3 loop spans 16 amino acids. The CDR3 DNA reads as TGTGCCAGCAGCTTCCGGACTAGCTCTAGCACAGATACGCAGTATTTT. The encoded protein is CASSFRTSSSTDTQYF.

This clonotype was detected ten times or more. This chain uses TRBV12-3 or TRBV12-4 with TRBJ2-2, with TRBD1 as a possible D gene (5 bases). This CDR3 has 15 amino acids. Trimming stripped 6 bases from V and 2 bases from J, with 13 bases between. The CDR3 reads CASSRSTDNTGELFF. The CDR3 DNA follows: TGTGCCAGCAGCCGTTCGACAGACAACACCGGGGAGCTGTTTTTT.